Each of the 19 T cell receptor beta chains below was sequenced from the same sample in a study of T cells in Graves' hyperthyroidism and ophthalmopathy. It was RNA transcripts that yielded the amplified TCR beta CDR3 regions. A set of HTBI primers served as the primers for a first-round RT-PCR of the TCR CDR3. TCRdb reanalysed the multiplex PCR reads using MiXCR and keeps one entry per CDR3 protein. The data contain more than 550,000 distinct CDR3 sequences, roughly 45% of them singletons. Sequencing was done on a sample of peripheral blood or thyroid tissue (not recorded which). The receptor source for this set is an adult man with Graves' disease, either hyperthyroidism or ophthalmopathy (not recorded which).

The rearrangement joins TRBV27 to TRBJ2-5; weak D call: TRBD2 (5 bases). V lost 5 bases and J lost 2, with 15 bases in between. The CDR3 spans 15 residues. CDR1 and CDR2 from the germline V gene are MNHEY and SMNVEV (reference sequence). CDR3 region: CASSPEVSRQETQYF. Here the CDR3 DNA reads TGTGCCAGCAGTCCGGAGGTCTCTAGGCAAGAGACCCAGTACTTC.

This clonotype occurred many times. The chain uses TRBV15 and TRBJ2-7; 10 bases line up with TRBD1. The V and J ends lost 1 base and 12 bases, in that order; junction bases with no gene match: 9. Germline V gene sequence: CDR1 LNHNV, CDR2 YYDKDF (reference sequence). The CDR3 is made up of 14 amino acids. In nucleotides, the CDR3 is TGTGCCACCAGCAGAGTTTCGGGACAGGGGATTTTGTACTTC. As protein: CATSRVSGQGILYF.

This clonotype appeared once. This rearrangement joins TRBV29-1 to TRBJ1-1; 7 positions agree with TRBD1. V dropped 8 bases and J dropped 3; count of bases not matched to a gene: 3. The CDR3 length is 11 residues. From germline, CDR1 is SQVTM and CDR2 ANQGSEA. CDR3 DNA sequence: TGCAGCCAGGGGGGTTACACTGAAGCTTTCTTT. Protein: CSQGGYTEAFF.

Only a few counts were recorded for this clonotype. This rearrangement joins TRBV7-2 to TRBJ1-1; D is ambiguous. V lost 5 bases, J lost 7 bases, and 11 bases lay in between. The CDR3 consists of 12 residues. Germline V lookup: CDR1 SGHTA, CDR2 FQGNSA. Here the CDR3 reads CASSLGRREAFF. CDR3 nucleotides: TGTGCCAGCAGCCTCGGACGGCGTGAAGCTTTCTTT.

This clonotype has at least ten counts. CDR3 protein: CASSPAGDPLGEQYF. In DNA form, the CDR3 reads TGTGCCAGCAGCCCAGCCGGGGACCCGCTCGGCGAGCAGTACTTC. The V and J genes are TRBV7-9 and TRBJ2-7; D is possibly TRBD1 or TRBD2 (5 bases each). The ends were cut back, 5 bases at V and 6 bases at J, with 20 bases in the middle. The germline CDR1 and CDR2 sequences are SEHNR and FQNEAQ (reference sequence). The CDR3 is 15 amino acids.

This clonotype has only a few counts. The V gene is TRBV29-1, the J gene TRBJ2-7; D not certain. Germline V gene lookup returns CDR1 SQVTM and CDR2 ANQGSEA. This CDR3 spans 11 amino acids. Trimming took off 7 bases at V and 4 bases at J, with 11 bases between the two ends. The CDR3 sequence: CSDTDSYEQYF. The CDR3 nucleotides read TGCAGCGACACAGACTCGTACGAGCAGTACTTC.

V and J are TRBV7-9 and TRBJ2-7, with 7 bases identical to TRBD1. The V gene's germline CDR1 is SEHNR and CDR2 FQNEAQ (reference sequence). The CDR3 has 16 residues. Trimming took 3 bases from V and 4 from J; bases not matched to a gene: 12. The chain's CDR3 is CASSFRDSVSSYEQYF. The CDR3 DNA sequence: TGTGCCAGCAGCTTCCGGGACAGCGTCTCCTCATACGAGCAGTACTTC.

Here the CDR3 DNA reads TGTGCCAGCAGTGGGGGACAGGGTCATGGTGGGGCCAACGTCCTGACTTTC. Protein: CASSGGQGHGGANVLTF. The chain employs TRBV2 and TRBJ2-6, with 9 bases lining up with TRBD1. The CDR3 runs 17 residues. J was trimmed by 3 bases and V by 4 bases; bases with no gene match: 7. The germline gives CDR1 SNHLY, CDR2 FYNNEI.

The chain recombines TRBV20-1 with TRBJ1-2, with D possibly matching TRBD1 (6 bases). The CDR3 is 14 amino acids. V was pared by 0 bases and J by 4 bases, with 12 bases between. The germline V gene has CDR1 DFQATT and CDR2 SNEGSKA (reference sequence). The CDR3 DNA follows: TGCAGTGCTAGAGACCCGGACAGCCTCTATGGCTACACCTTC. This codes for CSARDPDSLYGYTF.

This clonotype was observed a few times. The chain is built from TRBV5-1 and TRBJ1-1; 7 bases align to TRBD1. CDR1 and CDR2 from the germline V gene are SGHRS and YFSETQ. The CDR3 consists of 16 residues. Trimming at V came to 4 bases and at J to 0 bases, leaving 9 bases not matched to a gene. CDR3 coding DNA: TGCGCCAGCAGCCTGGGACAGTCCCTAATGAACACTGAAGCTTTCTTT. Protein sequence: CASSLGQSLMNTEAFF.

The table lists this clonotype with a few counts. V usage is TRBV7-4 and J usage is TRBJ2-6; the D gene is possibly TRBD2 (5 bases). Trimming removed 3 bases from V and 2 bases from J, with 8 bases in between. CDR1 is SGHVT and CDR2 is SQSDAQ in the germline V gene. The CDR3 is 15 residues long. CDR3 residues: CASSFEGAGANVLTF. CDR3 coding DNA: TGTGCCAGCAGCTTTGAGGGTGCTGGGGCCAACGTCCTGACTTTC.

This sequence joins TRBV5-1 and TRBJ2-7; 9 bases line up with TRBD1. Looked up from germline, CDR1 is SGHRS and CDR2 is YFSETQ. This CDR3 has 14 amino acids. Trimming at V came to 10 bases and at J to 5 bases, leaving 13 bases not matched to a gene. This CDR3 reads CASQAGTGLDEQYF. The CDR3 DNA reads TGCGCCTCCCAAGCAGGGACAGGGCTCGACGAGCAGTACTTC. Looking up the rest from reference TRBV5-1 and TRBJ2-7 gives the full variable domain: KAGVTQTPRYLIKTRGQQVTLSCSPISGHRSVSWYQQTPGQGLQFLFEYFSETQRNKGNFPGRFSGRQFSNSRSEMNVSTLELGDSALYLCASQAGTGLDEQYFGPGTRLTVT.

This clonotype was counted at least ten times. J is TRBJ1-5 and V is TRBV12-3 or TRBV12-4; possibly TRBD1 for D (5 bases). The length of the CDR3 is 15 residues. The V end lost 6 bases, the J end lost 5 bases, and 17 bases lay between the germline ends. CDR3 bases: TGTGCCAGCAGCCCTATGGGACCCATCGATCAGCCCCAGCATTTT. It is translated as CASSPMGPIDQPQHF.

The CDR3 loop is CSARETGGPAEQYF. Written as DNA, the CDR3 is TGCAGTGCTAGAGAGACGGGAGGGCCGGCTGAGCAGTACTTC. The rearrangement joins TRBV20-1 to TRBJ2-7; 8 bases agree with TRBD2. The CDR3 has 14 amino acids. The junction had 8 bases not matched to a gene; V was cut back by 0 bases and J by 7 bases. CDR1 and CDR2 (germline): DFQATT, SNEGSKA (reference sequence).

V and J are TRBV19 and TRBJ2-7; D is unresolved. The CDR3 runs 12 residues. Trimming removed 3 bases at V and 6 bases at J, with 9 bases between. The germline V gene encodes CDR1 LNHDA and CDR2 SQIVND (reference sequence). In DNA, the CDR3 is TGTGCCAGTAGTATCCCGCTTGGCGAGCAGTACTTC. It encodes CASSIPLGEQYF.

The CDR3 DNA follows: TGCAGCCATGGTAGCGCCGGGCGGGAGACCCAGTACTTC. Its translation is CSHGSAGRETQYF. The J gene is TRBJ2-5, the V gene TRBV29-1, with D perhaps TRBD2 (5 bases). The CDR3 has 13 amino acids. V gave up 8 bases and J gave up 5 bases, with 18 bases separating them. Germline values: CDR1 SQVTM, CDR2 ANQGSEA.

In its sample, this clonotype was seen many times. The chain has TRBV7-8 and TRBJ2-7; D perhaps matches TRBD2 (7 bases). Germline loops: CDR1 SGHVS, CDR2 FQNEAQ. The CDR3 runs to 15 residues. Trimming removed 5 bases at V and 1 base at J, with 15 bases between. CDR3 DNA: TGTGCCAGCAGCCACGGGGGGCGGGGGTCCTACGAGCAGTACTTC. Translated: CASSHGGRGSYEQYF.

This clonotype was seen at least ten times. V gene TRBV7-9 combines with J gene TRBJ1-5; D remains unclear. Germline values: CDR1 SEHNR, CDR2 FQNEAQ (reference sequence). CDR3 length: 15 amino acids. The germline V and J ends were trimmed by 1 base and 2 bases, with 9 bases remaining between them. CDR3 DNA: TGTGCCAGCAGCTTAGACTCACTGGGCAATCAGCCCCAGCATTTT. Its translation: CASSLDSLGNQPQHF.

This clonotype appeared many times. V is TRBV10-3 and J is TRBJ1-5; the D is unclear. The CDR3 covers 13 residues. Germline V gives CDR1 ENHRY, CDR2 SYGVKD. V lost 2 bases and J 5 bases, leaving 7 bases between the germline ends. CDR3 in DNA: TGTGCCATCAGTGAGAGACAAGATCAGCCCCAGCATTTT. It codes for CAISERQDQPQHF.